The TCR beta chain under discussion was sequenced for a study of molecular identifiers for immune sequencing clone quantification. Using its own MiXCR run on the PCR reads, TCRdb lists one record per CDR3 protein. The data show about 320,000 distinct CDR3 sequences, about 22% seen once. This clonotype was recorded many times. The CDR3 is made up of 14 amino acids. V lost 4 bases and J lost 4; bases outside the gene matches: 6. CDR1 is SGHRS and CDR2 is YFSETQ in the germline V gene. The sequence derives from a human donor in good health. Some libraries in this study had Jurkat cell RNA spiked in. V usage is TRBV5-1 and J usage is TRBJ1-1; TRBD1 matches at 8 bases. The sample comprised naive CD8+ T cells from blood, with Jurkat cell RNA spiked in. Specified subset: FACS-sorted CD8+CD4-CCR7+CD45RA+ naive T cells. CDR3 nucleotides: TGCGCCAGCAGCGCCCTGACAGGGGTCACTGAAGCTTTCTTT. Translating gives CASSALTGVTEAFF.